This entry features one TCR beta chain sequence. What it recognizes is unknown. Using immunoSEQ multiplex PCR, the repertoire was profiled, and TCRdb retains in-frame clones only, with some absent. The repertoire holds roughly 110,000 clones, with about nine tenths as singletons. The sample is drawn from a study of cytomegalovirus exposure and HLA in healthy donors. Across the whole study: The same platform as the roughly 700 first-cohort repertoires was used for the 95 to 150 validation repertoires, a later analysis reported.

CDR1 and CDR2 from the germline V gene are MDHEN and SYDVKM. This CDR3 is built from 13 residues. V lost 5 bases, J lost 1 base, and 9 bases lay in between. The donors were in the approximately 120-subject validation cohort, distinct from the roughly 700-subject first cohort. Study-wide findings and caveats: Both high specificity and high sensitivity reportedly marked the classifier's diagnosis of cytomegalovirus status. Most TCR sequences were seen very rarely across donors, but some public TCRs occurred in many.

The TCR sequence derives from a woman aged 18-29 years in good health and CMV-seropositive. Material for sequencing was PBMCs. The chain uses TRBV28 and TRBJ2-7; possible D gene TRBD1, 5 bases. The CDR3 bases are TGTGCCAGCAGTGGGGCCCTTTCCTACGAGCAGTACTTC. As protein: CASSGALSYEQYF.